This T cell receptor (beta chain) was sequenced for a study of cytomegalovirus exposure and HLA in healthy donors. Study outcomes and limitations: TCR beta chains numbering more than 150 were designated cytomegalovirus-associated. Per published reports, the classifier diagnosed cytomegalovirus status with high specificity and sensitivity. A later analysis linked a missense variant in DCLRE1C to the trimming of TCR beta V and J genes.

A remark on this clone: What it binds is not known.

The PCR was carried out with 60 Vbeta primers and 13 Jbeta primers. Profiling relied on immunoSEQ multiplex PCR, and the TCRdb table lists in-frame clones only, not all of them. The repertoire holds 73,000 or so clones, with about 81% as singletons. V lost 6 bases to trimming and J lost 0 bases, with 18 bases between them. Germline V gene data show CDR1 as MGHRA and CDR2 as YSYEKL. The length of the CDR3 is 17 residues. The chain has TRBV4-1 and TRBJ2-1; no firm D call. The sequenced material came from PBMCs. The receptor was derived from a human donor in good health. The DNA of the CDR3 is TGCGCCAGCAGAGCCCTCATGACACTCTACTCCTACAATGAGCAGTTCTTC. Translation: CASRALMTLYSYNEQFF.